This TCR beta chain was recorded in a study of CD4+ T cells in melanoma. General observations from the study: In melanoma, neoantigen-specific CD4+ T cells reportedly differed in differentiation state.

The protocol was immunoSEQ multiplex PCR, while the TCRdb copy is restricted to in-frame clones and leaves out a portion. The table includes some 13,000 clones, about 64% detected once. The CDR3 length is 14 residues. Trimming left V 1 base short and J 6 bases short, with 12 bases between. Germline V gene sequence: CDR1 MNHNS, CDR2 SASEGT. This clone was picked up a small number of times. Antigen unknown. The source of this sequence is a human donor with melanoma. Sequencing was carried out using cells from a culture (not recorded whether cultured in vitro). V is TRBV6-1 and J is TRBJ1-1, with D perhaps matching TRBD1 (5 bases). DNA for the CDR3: TGTGCCAGCAGTGAAGTTAGGGGCACCTCTGAAGCTTTCTTT. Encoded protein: CASSEVRGTSEAFF.